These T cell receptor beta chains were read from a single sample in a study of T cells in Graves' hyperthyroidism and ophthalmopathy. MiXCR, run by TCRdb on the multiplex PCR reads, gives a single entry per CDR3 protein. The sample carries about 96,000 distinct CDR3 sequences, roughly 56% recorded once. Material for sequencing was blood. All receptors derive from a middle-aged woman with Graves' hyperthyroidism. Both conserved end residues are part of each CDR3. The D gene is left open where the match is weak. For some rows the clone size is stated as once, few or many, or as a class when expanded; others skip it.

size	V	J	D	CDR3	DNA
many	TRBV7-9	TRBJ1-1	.	CASSLDGQRLWGLTEAFF	TGTGCCAGCAGCTTGGATGGACAGCGGCTCTGGGGCCTCACTGAAGCTTTCTTT
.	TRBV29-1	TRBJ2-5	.	CSGIQRETQYF	TGCAGCGGGATACAGCGGGAGACCCAGTACTTC
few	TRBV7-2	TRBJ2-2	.	CASSLVLF	TGTGCCAGCAGCTTAGTGCTTTTT
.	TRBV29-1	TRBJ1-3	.	CSVGTGNTIYF	TGCAGCGTAGGAACCGGAAACACCATATATTTT
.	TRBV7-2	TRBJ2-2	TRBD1	CASSPGQGELFF	TGTGCCAGCAGCCCGGGACAGGGGGAGCTGTTTTTT
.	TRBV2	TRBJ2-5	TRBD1	CASSAGTGGSKTQYF	TGTGCCAGCAGTGCAGGGACAGGGGGCTCGAAGACCCAGTACTTC
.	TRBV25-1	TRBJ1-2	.	CAGKDSYYGYTF	TGTGCCGGCAAAGACAGCTACTATGGCTACACCTTC
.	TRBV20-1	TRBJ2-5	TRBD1	CSALDRGRTGETQYF	TGCAGTGCTTTAGACAGGGGGCGGACCGGGGAGACCCAGTACTTC
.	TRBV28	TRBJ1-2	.	CASSTGGYTF	TGTGCCAGCAGTACAGGGGGCTACACCTTC
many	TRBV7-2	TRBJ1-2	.	CASREGGNYGYTF	TGTGCCAGCAGAGAGGGGGGTAACTATGGCTACACCTTC
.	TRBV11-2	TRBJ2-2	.	CASSRFGAGELSF	TGTGCCAGCAGCCGCTTTGGTGCTGGGGAGCTGTCTTTT
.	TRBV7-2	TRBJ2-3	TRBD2	CASGYLAGGDTQYF	TGTGCCAGCGGTTACCTAGCGGGAGGAGATACGCAGTATTTT
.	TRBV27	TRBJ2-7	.	CASSSRGGVTYGQYF	TGTGCCAGCAGCAGCCGAGGGGGAGTAACCTACGGGCAGTACTTC
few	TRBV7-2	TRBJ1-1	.	CASSQGGVTEAFF	TGTGCCAGCAGCCAGGGCGGGGTCACTGAAGCTTTCTTT
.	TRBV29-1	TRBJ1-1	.	CSVVEGPDGLNTEAFF	TGCAGCGTTGTGGAGGGTCCGGACGGCTTGAACACTGAAGCTTTCTTT
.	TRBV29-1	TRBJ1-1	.	CSFGGAADTEAFF	TGCAGCTTCGGGGGGGCAGCGGACACTGAAGCTTTCTTT
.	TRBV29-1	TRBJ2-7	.	CSGGPYEQYF	TGCAGCGGGGGGCCCTACGAGCAGTACTTC
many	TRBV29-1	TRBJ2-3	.	CSARGSESTDTQCF	TGCAGCGCTCGGGGTAGCGAGAGCACAGATACGCAGTGTTTT